Below are 7 T cell receptor beta chains sequenced from a single sample in a study of cytomegalovirus exposure and HLA in healthy donors. 13 Jbeta primers and 60 Vbeta primers were used for the PCR. The table came from immunoSEQ multiplex PCR; TCRdb's copy has only in-frame clones and leaves some out. Counted here are approximately 190,000 clones, 73% occurring once; the ten biggest clones make up roughly 1.9%. Sequencing input: PBMCs. These receptors originate from a woman aged 25 to 45 in good health and CMV-seronegative.

This clone has a handful of counts. This chain joins TRBV7-2 and TRBJ2-7; TRBD1 agrees at 8 bases. Losses at the gene ends were 0 bases for V and 5 bases for J; bases not matched to a gene: 9. There are 16 residues in the CDR3. From germline, CDR1 is SGHTA and CDR2 FQGNSA. The CDR3 sequence: CASSLAPGQVVNEQYF. The CDR3 nucleotides read TGTGCCAGCAGCTTAGCGCCGGGACAGGTGGTAAACGAGCAGTACTTC.

This sequence joins TRBV7-9 and TRBJ2-6, with a tentative D call TRBD1 (6 bases). V lost 1 base to trimming and J lost 3 bases, with 7 bases between them. The CDR3 contains 15 residues. Germline V CDR1 and CDR2: SEHNR, FQNEAQ (reference sequence). DNA for the CDR3: TGTGCCAGCAGCTTAGGGACAGTTGGGGCCAACGTCCTGACTTTC. This codes for CASSLGTVGANVLTF.

The rearrangement uses TRBV5-4 and TRBJ2-6, with D hard to call. Per the germline V gene, CDR1 is SGHNT and CDR2 is YYREEE (reference sequence). This CDR3 contains 14 residues. The V end lost 0 bases, the J end lost 4 bases, and 5 bases lay between the germline ends. CDR3 bases: TGTGCCAGCAGCTTGGTGGCCGGGGCCAACGTCCTGACTTTC. It specifies CASSLVAGANVLTF.

Only one count was recorded for this clone. The rearrangement links TRBV19 to TRBJ2-3, with 8 bases that match TRBD1. V lost 5 bases and J lost 6; bases outside the gene matches: 10. CDR1 LNHDA and CDR2 SQIVND come from the germline V gene (reference sequence). The CDR3 totals 15 residues. CDR3 in amino acids: CASSRTGKRPDTQYF. In DNA, the CDR3 is TGTGCCAGTAGTCGGACAGGGAAAAGACCCGATACGCAGTATTTT. The full variable domain, rest sourced from reference TRBV19 and TRBJ2-3, is DGGITQSPKYLFRKEGQNVTLSCEQNLNHDAMYWYRQDPGQGLRLIYYSQIVNDFQKGDIAEGYSVSREKKESFPLTVTSAQKNPTAFYLCASSRTGKRPDTQYFGPGTRLTVL.

V is TRBV18 and J is TRBJ1-1; D unresolved. The CDR3 has 14 amino acids. V shed 0 bases and J shed 1 base, with 6 bases lying between them. Germline CDR1 and CDR2: KGHSH and LQKENI. CDR3: CASSPPAGNTEAFF. CDR3 DNA sequence: TGTGCCAGCTCACCACCGGCAGGGAACACTGAAGCTTTCTTT.

The chain joins TRBV2 to TRBJ1-4; D unresolved. The CDR3 is 15 residues long. The V end was cut by 2 bases, the J end by 6 bases, with 13 bases between. Germline CDR1 and CDR2: SNHLY and FYNNEI. The CDR3 DNA is TGTGCCAGCAGTGAATTGCGGCAGCTAGATGAAAAACTGTTTTTT. Translation: CASSELRQLDEKLFF.

The V call is TRBV6-5, the J call TRBJ1-1, with D hard to call. Germline V CDR1 and CDR2: MNHEY, SVGAGI. This CDR3 spans 13 amino acids. V lost 7 bases and J 4 bases, leaving 13 bases between the germline ends. This chain's CDR3 is CASIGRGGTEAFF. Here the CDR3 DNA reads TGTGCCAGCATCGGGAGAGGCGGCACTGAAGCTTTCTTT.